One sample yielded the 32 T cell receptor beta chains listed below, sequenced in a study of blood T cell repertoires in COVID-19. Here immunoSEQ multiplex PCR was the method, and the copy in TCRdb shows in-frame clones only, minus some. The sample shows fewer than 500,000 clones, 75% to 90% of them seen only once. Sequenced material: PBMCs or T cells enriched from blood (not recorded which). The receptors here all came from a man aged 25-45 years who had recovered from COVID-19.

The gene calls are TRBV2 and TRBJ1-1; TRBD1 might be the D (5 bases). The CDR3 consists of 15 residues. Germline V gives CDR1 SNHLY, CDR2 FYNNEI. V gave up 0 bases and J gave up 1 base, with 9 bases separating them. The CDR3 DNA follows: TGTGCCAGCAGTGAAGCGGGGCAGCAGAACACTGAAGCTTTCTTT. It translates to CASSEAGQQNTEAFF.

The genes are TRBV7-9 and TRBJ2-7; D gene unclear. The germline gives CDR1 SEHNR, CDR2 FQNEAQ (reference sequence). This CDR3 is 11 amino acids long. V lost 8 bases and J lost 4, with 9 bases in between. CDR3 DNA: TGTGCCAGCTCGGAGTCTTACGAGCAGTACTTC. This translates into CASSESYEQYF.

A single count supports this clone. The chain recombines TRBV28 with TRBJ2-5, with 14 bases identical to TRBD2. The trim removed 7 bases at V and 7 bases at J, leaving 17 bases unmatched. Germline V lookup: CDR1 MDHEN, CDR2 SYDVKM. The CDR3 has 18 amino acids. The CDR3 nucleotides are TGTGCCAGCACCTTAAAATTAGGGACTAGCGGGAGTAAGGGGACCCAGTACTTC. Protein product: CASTLKLGTSGSKGTQYF.

The chain joins TRBV7-9 to TRBJ2-7; D gene uncertain. Germline-derived CDR1 and CDR2 are SEHNR and FQNEAQ (reference sequence). There are 13 residues in the CDR3. With 4 bases removed from V and 5 bases from J, the gap between germline ends came to 12 bases. The CDR3 loop reads CASSSSRFHEQYF. CDR3 nucleotide sequence: TGTGCCAGCAGCTCCTCACGGTTCCACGAGCAGTACTTC.

This chain joins TRBV28 and TRBJ1-1; D is perhaps TRBD1 (6 bases). V dropped 5 bases and J dropped 3 bases, with 16 bases sitting between them. Germline CDR1 is MDHEN and CDR2 is SYDVKM. The CDR3 consists of 15 residues. CDR3 coding DNA: TGTGCCAGCAGTCCCGGCTGGGGGCGGGACACTGAAGCTTTCTTT. Encoded protein: CASSPGWGRDTEAFF.

The chain uses TRBV2 and TRBJ2-1; 9 bases are shared with TRBD2. With 3 bases clipped from V and 5 bases from J, the junction kept 5 bases outside the gene matches. The CDR3 covers 15 residues. CDR1 and CDR2 (germline): SNHLY, FYNNEI. The CDR3 here is CASSDLAGLNNEQFF. Written as DNA, the CDR3 is TGTGCCAGCAGTGACCTAGCGGGGCTAAACAATGAGCAGTTCTTC.

J is TRBJ2-1 and V is TRBV7-9; weak D call: TRBD2 (5 bases). The CDR3 consists of 13 residues. The germline V and J ends were trimmed by 1 base and 9 bases, with 10 bases remaining between them. The germline CDR1 and CDR2 sequences are SEHNR and FQNEAQ (reference sequence). For the CDR3, the DNA is TGTGCCAGCAGCTTAGTAGGGAGCGGTGAGCAGTTCTTC. This sequence encodes CASSLVGSGEQFF. Together with reference TRBV7-9 and TRBJ2-1, the CDR3 gives the full variable domain: DTGVSQNPRHKITKRGQNVTFRCDPISEHNRLYWYRQTLGQGPEFLTYFQNEAQLEKSRLLSDRFSAERPKGSFSTLEIQRTEQGDSAMYLCASSLVGSGEQFFGPGTRLTVL.

CDR3 bases: TGTGCCAGCAGTTGGTTCCGGCAGGGGGCCATCTACGAGCAGTACTTC. Its protein is CASSWFRQGAIYEQYF. This chain joins TRBV28 and TRBJ2-7, with 8 positions matching TRBD1. This CDR3 is 16 amino acids long. Germline values: CDR1 MDHEN, CDR2 SYDVKM. V trimming: 4 bases; J trimming: 3 bases; junction bases outside the gene matches: 11.

Notes on this clone: Germline is not matched at one junction end, which may reflect a read error. The rearrangement links TRBV13 to TRBJ2-7; 10 nucleotides line up with TRBD2. Germline V gene lookup returns CDR1 PRHDT and CDR2 FYEKMQ (reference sequence). The CDR3 runs 12 residues. CDR3 sequence reads: CASSNRLAGWHF. Written as DNA, the CDR3 is TGTGCCAGCAGCAATAGACTAGCGGGTTGGCACTTC.

The chain employs TRBV5-4 and TRBJ1-6; D is possibly TRBD1 (6 bases). This CDR3 spans 15 amino acids. Germline V lookup: CDR1 SGHNT, CDR2 YYREEE (reference sequence). Trimming shortened V by 6 bases and J by 4 bases, and 14 bases separated the two germline ends. Here the CDR3 reads CASTPGQSYNSPLHF. DNA for the CDR3: TGTGCCAGCACCCCCGGACAGAGTTATAATTCACCCCTCCACTTT. Variable domain in full (rest from reference TRBV5-4 and TRBJ1-6): ETGVTQSPTHLIKTRGQQVTLRCSSQSGHNTVSWYQQALGQGPQFIFQYYREEENGRGNFPPRFSGLQFPNYSSELNVNALELDDSALYLCASTPGQSYNSPLHFGNGTRLTVT.

The chain couples TRBV29-1 to TRBJ2-7; 13 bases are a match to TRBD2. J lost 0 bases, V lost 4 bases, and 6 bases had no gene match. CDR3 size: 16 residues. The germline V gene encodes CDR1 SQVTM and CDR2 ANQGSEA. The CDR3 here is CSVGGLAGTSSYEQYF. The CDR3 nucleotides are TGCAGCGTTGGGGGACTAGCGGGGACCTCCTCCTACGAGCAGTACTTC.

The chain combines TRBV5-1 with TRBJ1-1, with a tentative D call TRBD1 (6 bases). CDR3 length equals 16 residues. The V and J ends lost 6 bases and 3 bases respectively, with 21 bases between them. From germline, CDR1 is SGHRS and CDR2 YFSETQ. The CDR3 coding sequence is TGCGCCAGCACCGTTACCCAGGGGATCATGGACACTGAAGCTTTCTTT. Encoded protein: CASTVTQGIMDTEAFF.

This chain connects TRBV19 to TRBJ2-6; no clear D gene. Germline V gene sequence: CDR1 LNHDA, CDR2 SQIVND (reference sequence). The CDR3 spans 20 residues. Trimming took 3 bases from V and 0 from J, leaving 21 bases between them. CDR3 nucleotides: TGTGCCAGTAGTATCCGTCTGGCAGCCTTACTACCCTCTGGGGCCAACGTCCTGACTTTC. It translates to CASSIRLAALLPSGANVLTF.

The chain couples TRBV12-3 or TRBV12-4 to TRBJ1-2, with D tentatively TRBD1 (6 bases). Trimming left V 7 bases short and J 8 bases short, with 14 bases between. This CDR3 region has 12 residues. The DNA of the CDR3 is TGTGCCAGCACAGGGGCTGGTCGGGGCTACACCTTC. It encodes CASTGAGRGYTF.

This chain links TRBV3-1 (or the pseudogene TRBV3-2) with TRBJ2-5; TRBD2 aligns across 8 bases. V dropped 0 bases and J dropped 7; count of bases not matched to a gene: 10. CDR1 LGHDT and CDR2 YNNKEL come from the germline V gene (reference sequence). This CDR3 region has 16 residues. Here the CDR3 reads CASSQDSTPGGGTQYF. CDR3 in DNA: TGTGCCAGCAGCCAAGATAGCACGCCCGGGGGGGGGACCCAGTACTTC.

The chain joins TRBV5-6 to TRBJ2-2; perhaps TRBD2 as D (7 bases). V lost 2 bases and J lost 2, with 13 bases in between. Per germline, CDR1 SGHDT and CDR2 YYEEEE. This CDR3 has 16 amino acids. CDR3 loop: CASSFSRGLNTGELFF. The CDR3 DNA follows: TGTGCCAGCAGCTTCTCCAGGGGACTAAACACCGGGGAGCTGTTTTTT. Together with reference TRBV5-6 and TRBJ2-2, the CDR3 gives the full variable domain: DAGVTQSPTHLIKTRGQQVTLRCSPKSGHDTVSWYQQALGQGPQFIFQYYEEEERQRGNFPDRFSGHQFPNYSSELNVNALLLGDSALYLCASSFSRGLNTGELFFGEGSRLTVL.

The V call is TRBV11-1, the J call TRBJ2-1; 8 nucleotides line up with TRBD2. This CDR3 spans 15 amino acids. The junction had 7 bases not matched to a gene; V was cut back by 0 bases and J by 9 bases. Germline CDR1 is SGHAT and CDR2 is FQDESV (reference sequence). The chain's CDR3 is CASSLAVGRASEQFF. CDR3 in DNA: TGTGCCAGCAGCTTAGCGGTCGGGAGGGCCTCTGAGCAGTTCTTC.

The V call is TRBV30, the J call TRBJ2-7; TRBD1 matches at 7 bases. After removal of 3 bases from V and 6 bases from J, the junction contained 11 bases not matched to a gene. CDR3 length: 14 amino acids. Germline values: CDR1 GTSNPN, CDR2 SVGIG (reference sequence). The CDR3 reads CAWSPGQPFPEQYF. Written as DNA, the CDR3 is TGTGCCTGGAGCCCGGGACAGCCATTTCCCGAGCAGTACTTC.

The V call is TRBV19, the J call TRBJ1-1, with D unclear. This CDR3 is built from 16 residues. Trimming cost V 3 bases and J 0 bases, with 14 bases left between them. Germline CDR1 reads LNHDA; CDR2 reads SQIVND (reference sequence). The DNA for the CDR3 is TGTGCCAGTAGTATGAGGGCAGTTGGGATGAACACTGAAGCTTTCTTT. Protein sequence: CASSMRAVGMNTEAFF.

The chain couples TRBV15 to TRBJ2-5, with 7 bases lining up with TRBD1. The germline V gene encodes CDR1 LNHNV and CDR2 YYDKDF (reference sequence). Trimming removed 4 bases from V and 2 bases from J; junction bases left unmatched: 4. The CDR3 length is 14 residues. The CDR3 loop is CATSKGAVQETQYF. The CDR3 nucleotides read TGTGCCACCAGCAAGGGGGCTGTGCAAGAGACCCAGTACTTC.

This sequence joins TRBV13 and TRBJ2-7; 10 nucleotides agree with TRBD2. The germline CDR1 and CDR2 sequences are PRHDT and FYEKMQ (reference sequence). V shed 0 bases and J 5 bases; nucleotides not matched to a gene: 4. The CDR3 loop spans 15 amino acids. This chain's CDR3 is CASSLGLAGDHEQYF. CDR3 sequence (DNA): TGTGCCAGCAGCTTAGGCCTAGCGGGAGATCACGAGCAGTACTTC. The whole variable domain, remainder taken from reference TRBV13 and TRBJ2-7, is AAGVIQSPRHLIKEKRETATLKCYPIPRHDTVYWYQQGPGQDPQFLISFYEKMQSDKGSIPDRFSAQQFSDYHSELNMSSLELGDSALYFCASSLGLAGDHEQYFGPGTRLTVT.

V gene TRBV15 combines with J gene TRBJ2-2, with 7 bases aligning to TRBD2. The ends lost 0 bases at V and 1 base at J; junction bases unmatched: 8. The germline V gene encodes CDR1 LNHNV and CDR2 YYDKDF (reference sequence). The CDR3 has 18 residues. CDR3 residues: CATSRDRAGLRNTGELFF. In DNA form, the CDR3 reads TGTGCCACCAGCAGAGATCGAGCGGGACTCCGGAACACCGGGGAGCTGTTTTTT.

The rearrangement links TRBV11-2 to TRBJ1-1; D might be TRBD1 (6 bases). V lost 4 bases, J lost 8 bases, and 17 bases lay in between. The CDR3 totals 14 residues. Looked up from germline, CDR1 is SGHAT and CDR2 is FQNNGV. The CDR3 nucleotides are TGTGCCAGCAGCTCAGATGGGACATTCGGGGAAGCTTTCTTT. Translating it yields CASSSDGTFGEAFF. The variable domain in full, with the rest retrieved from reference TRBV11-2 and TRBJ1-1, is EAGVAQSPRYKIIEKRQSVAFWCNPISGHATLYWYQQILGQGPKLLIQFQNNGVVDDSQLPKDRFSAERLKGVDSTLKIQPAKLEDSAVYLCASSSDGTFGEAFFGQGTRLTVV.

J is TRBJ2-5 and V is TRBV12-3 or TRBV12-4, with unresolved D. The CDR3 loop spans 13 amino acids. V was trimmed by 3 bases and J by 0 bases, leaving 5 bases between them. The CDR3 loop reads CASSFTNQETQYF. The CDR3 DNA is TGTGCCAGCAGTTTCACTAACCAAGAGACCCAGTACTTC.

V gene TRBV30 combines with J gene TRBJ1-6, with D uncertain. This CDR3 contains 13 residues. The V gene lost 4 bases and the J gene lost 3 bases, with 7 bases spanning the gap. CDR1 is GTSNPN, CDR2 SVGIG, per germline (reference sequence). The CDR3 here is CAWTSNYNSPLHF. Here the CDR3 DNA reads TGTGCCTGGACATCTAACTATAATTCACCCCTCCACTTT. The whole variable domain, filled in from reference TRBV30 and TRBJ1-6, reads SQTIHQWPATLVQPVGSPLSLECTVEGTSNPNLYWYRQAAGRGLQLLFYSVGIGQISSEVPQNLSASRPQDRQFILSSKKLLLSDSGFYLCAWTSNYNSPLHFGNGTRLTVT.

The chain uses TRBV10-3 and TRBJ2-7, with 7 bases lining up with TRBD2. Germline V gene lookup returns CDR1 ENHRY and CDR2 SYGVKD. The CDR3 is 14 residues long. The V and J ends lost 5 bases and 3 bases, in that order; junction bases with no gene match: 7. As DNA, the CDR3 is TGTGCCATCAGTAGCTCGGGAGGATTCTACGAGCAGTACTTC. Translation: CAISSSGGFYEQYF.

This chain links TRBV10-2 with TRBJ1-1, with TRBD1 matching 8 bases. This CDR3 has 14 residues. CDR1 is WSHSY, CDR2 SAAADI, per germline. V was pared by 3 bases and J by 2 bases, with 2 bases of the junction left unmatched. The CDR3 is CASSESGGNTEAFF. DNA for the CDR3: TGCGCCAGCAGTGAATCAGGGGGCAACACTGAAGCTTTCTTT.

The chain recombines TRBV29-1 with TRBJ1-1; D uncertain. V was cut by 7 bases and J by 4 bases, with 19 bases left in between. Germline CDR1 reads SQVTM; CDR2 reads ANQGSEA. CDR3 length: 14 amino acids. The CDR3 here is CSAPAQSVGTEAFF. CDR3 sequence (DNA): TGCAGCGCACCTGCGCAGAGCGTAGGCACTGAAGCTTTCTTT.

The chain uses TRBV21-1 and TRBJ2-7; TRBD1, the table's D call, was not compared with the DNA. TRBV21-1 is a pseudogene locus. The CDR3 has 17 residues. The CDR3 here is CASPPPGQGFGVYEQYF. In DNA, the CDR3 is TGTGCCAGCCCTCCCCCGGGACAGGGGTTCGGGGTCTACGAGCAGTACTTC.

This sequence joins TRBV29-1 and TRBJ2-1, with D maybe TRBD2 (5 bases). From germline, CDR1 is SQVTM and CDR2 ANQGSEA. This CDR3 has 11 amino acids. Trimming removed 6 bases from V and 2 bases from J, with 5 bases in between. The CDR3 coding sequence is TGCAGCGTCGGGACCTACAATGAGCAGTTCTTC. This sequence encodes CSVGTYNEQFF.

This CDR3 is CASSLGGALAAEQYF. The CDR3 DNA follows: TGTGCCAGCAGCTTAGGGGGGGCACTAGCGGCCGAGCAGTACTTC. This chain links TRBV7-9 with TRBJ2-7; 8 bases are a match to TRBD2. Unmatched junction bases numbered 8, after V lost 1 base and J lost 6 bases. Germline assignment: CDR1 SEHNR and CDR2 FQNEAQ (reference sequence). The CDR3 contains 15 residues.

The genes are TRBV7-8 and TRBJ2-7; possibly TRBD1 for D (6 bases). The CDR3 runs 15 residues. Germline CDR1 SGHVS, CDR2 FQNEAQ. The V end was cut by 2 bases, the J end by 2 bases, with 13 bases between. The CDR3 is CASSLSGHPTYEQYF. The CDR3 bases are TGTGCCAGCAGCTTATCGGGACACCCCACCTACGAGCAGTACTTC.